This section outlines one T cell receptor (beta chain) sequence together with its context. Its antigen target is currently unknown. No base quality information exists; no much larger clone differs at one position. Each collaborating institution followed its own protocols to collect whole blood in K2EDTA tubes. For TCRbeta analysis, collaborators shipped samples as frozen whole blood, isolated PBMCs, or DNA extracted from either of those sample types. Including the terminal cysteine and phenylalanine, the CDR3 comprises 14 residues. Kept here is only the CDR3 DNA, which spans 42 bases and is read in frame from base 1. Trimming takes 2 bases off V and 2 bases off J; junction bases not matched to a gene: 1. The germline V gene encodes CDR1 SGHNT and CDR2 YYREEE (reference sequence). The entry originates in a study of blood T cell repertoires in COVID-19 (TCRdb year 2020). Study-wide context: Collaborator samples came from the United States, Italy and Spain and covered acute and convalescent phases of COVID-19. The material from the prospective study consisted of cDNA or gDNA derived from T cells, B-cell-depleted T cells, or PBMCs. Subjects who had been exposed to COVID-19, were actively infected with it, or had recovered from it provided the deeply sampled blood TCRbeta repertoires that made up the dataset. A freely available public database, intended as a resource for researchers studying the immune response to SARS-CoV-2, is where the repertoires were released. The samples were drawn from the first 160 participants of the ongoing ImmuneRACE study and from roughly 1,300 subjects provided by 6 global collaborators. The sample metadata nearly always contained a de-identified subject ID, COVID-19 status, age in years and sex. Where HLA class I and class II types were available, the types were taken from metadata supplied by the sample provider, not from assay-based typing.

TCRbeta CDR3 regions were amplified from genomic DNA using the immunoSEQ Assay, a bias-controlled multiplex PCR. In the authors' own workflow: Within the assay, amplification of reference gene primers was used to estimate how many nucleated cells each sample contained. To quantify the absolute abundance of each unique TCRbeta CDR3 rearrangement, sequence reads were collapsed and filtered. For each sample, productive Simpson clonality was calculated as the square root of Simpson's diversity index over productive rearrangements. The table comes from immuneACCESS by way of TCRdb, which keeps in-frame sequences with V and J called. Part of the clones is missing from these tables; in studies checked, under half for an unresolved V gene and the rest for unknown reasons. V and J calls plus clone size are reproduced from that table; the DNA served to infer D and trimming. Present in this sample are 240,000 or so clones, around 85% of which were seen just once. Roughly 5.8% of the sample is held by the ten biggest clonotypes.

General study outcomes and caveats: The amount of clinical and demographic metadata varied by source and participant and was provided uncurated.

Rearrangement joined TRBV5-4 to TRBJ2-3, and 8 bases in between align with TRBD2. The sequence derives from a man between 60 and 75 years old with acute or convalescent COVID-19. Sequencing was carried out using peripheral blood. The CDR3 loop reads CASSFSGDTDTQYF. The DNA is TGTGCCAGCAGCTTTAGCGGGGACACAGATACGCAGTATTTT.